The 13 T cell receptor beta chains below were found in one sample sequenced in a study of blood T cells in healthy people across ages. With a J-beta primer mix and a sample-barcoded 5' primer, a second PCR ran about 7 to 12 cycles. TCRdb used MiXCR to reprocess the 5' RACE reads, holding one entry per CDR3 protein. The sample has about 590,000 distinct CDR3 sequences; approximately 30% are singletons. Sequencing used blood. The receptors derive from a woman over 75 in good health.

This clonotype was seen a handful of times. The chain is built from TRBV6-1 and TRBJ2-7; D is unresolved. V was shortened by 6 bases and J by 3 bases, with 18 bases between the two germline ends. The CDR3 has 15 residues. The V gene's germline CDR1 is MNHNS and CDR2 SASEGT. CDR3 DNA: TGTGCCAGCAGAGTGAGCCCGGGCGGCTACTACGAGCAGTACTTC. It is translated as CASRVSPGGYYEQYF.

This clonotype was recorded only once. The V and J genes are TRBV11-3 and TRBJ1-4, with TRBD1 matching 9 bases. This CDR3 is 17 amino acids long. After removal of 0 bases from V and 8 bases from J, the junction contained 10 bases not matched to a gene. Per germline, CDR1 SGHNT and CDR2 YENEEA. This CDR3 is CASSLDAQWTGEEKLFF. The CDR3 nucleotides read TGTGCCAGCAGCTTAGACGCTCAATGGACAGGGGAAGAAAAACTGTTTTTT.

This clonotype came up a few times. This may be a read error, as it is one base from a much larger clone. The chain is built from TRBV27 and TRBJ2-1, with TRBD1 matching 7 bases. This CDR3 region has 16 residues. Germline V gene lookup returns CDR1 MNHEY and CDR2 SMNVEV (reference sequence). The trim removed 2 bases at V and 6 bases at J, leaving 10 bases unmatched. Here the CDR3 reads CASSLTGTASRNEQFF. The CDR3 DNA reads TGTGCCAGCAGTTTAACTGGGACAGCCTCACGCAATGAGCAGTTCTTC.

The table lists this clonotype with many counts. This rearrangement joins TRBV20-1 to TRBJ2-2, with D possibly matching TRBD1 (6 bases). V lost 2 bases and J lost 1, with 20 bases in between. CDR3 size: 18 residues. CDR1 and CDR2 (germline): DFQATT, SNEGSKA (reference sequence). The CDR3 region has the DNA TGCAGTGCTAGACGTCATAATTCCGGGACACTGAACACCGGGGAGCTGTTTTTT. Encoded protein: CSARRHNSGTLNTGELFF.

This clonotype was observed at least ten times. CDR3 sequence reads: CASSQVLAGASRGEQFF. CDR3 in DNA: TGTGCCAGCAGCCAAGTACTAGCGGGGGCAAGTCGGGGTGAGCAGTTCTTC. The chain uses TRBV4-2 and TRBJ2-1; TRBD2 aligns across 11 bases. V was clipped by 1 base and J by 9 bases; unmatched bases: 11. This CDR3 spans 17 amino acids. Germline-derived CDR1 and CDR2 are LGHNA and YNFKEQ.

This clonotype was counted at least ten times. The V call is TRBV20-1, the J call TRBJ1-5; TRBD1 aligns across 7 bases. Looked up from germline, CDR1 is DFQATT and CDR2 is SNEGSKA (reference sequence). The CDR3 loop spans 13 amino acids. The junction had 7 bases not matched to a gene; V was cut back by 6 bases and J by 5 bases. CDR3 DNA: TGCAGTGCCCACGACAGGGAGTATCAGCCCCAGCATTTT. It specifies CSAHDREYQPQHF.

V gene TRBV10-3 combines with J gene TRBJ1-3; D gene uncertain. Trimming removed 3 bases from V and 3 bases from J, with 6 bases in between. This CDR3 region has 13 residues. CDR1 and CDR2 (germline): ENHRY, SYGVKD. This CDR3 is CAISESIGNTIYF. The CDR3, as DNA: TGTGCCATCAGTGAATCGATTGGAAACACCATATATTTT.

Turning to this clonotype: A much larger clone differs from this one at a single base, so this may be a read error. The gene calls are TRBV11-1 and TRBJ2-7; possibly TRBD1 or TRBD2 for D (5 bases each). Germline V CDR1 and CDR2: SGHAT, FQDESV (reference sequence). This CDR3 has 15 amino acids. The CDR3 protein is CASSQDGGASHEQYF. CDR3 in DNA: TGTGCCAGCAGCCAGGATGGGGGTGCCTCCCACGAGCAGTACTTC. The variable domain in full, with the rest retrieved from reference TRBV11-1 and TRBJ2-7, is EAEVAQSPRYKITEKSQAVAFWCDPISGHATLYWYRQILGQGPELLVQFQDESVVDDSQLPKDRFSAERLKGVDSTLKIQPAELGDSAMYLCASSQDGGASHEQYFGPGTRLTVT.

Remarks on this clonotype: A read error is possible here, since a much larger clone lies one base away. The gene calls are TRBV20-1 and TRBJ2-6; D is ambiguous. CDR3 length: 14 amino acids. The germline gives CDR1 DFQATT, CDR2 SNEGSKA (reference sequence). The V gene lost 5 bases and the J gene lost 0 bases, with 8 bases spanning the gap. The CDR3 DNA reads TGCAGTGCTGTTAGAAGCTCTGGGGCCAACGTCCTGACTTTC. This gives the protein CSAVRSSGANVLTF.

This chain connects TRBV28 to TRBJ2-1; D is unresolved. V dropped 5 bases and J dropped 6 bases, with 11 bases sitting between them. The CDR3 is made up of 13 amino acids. CDR1 and CDR2 (germline): MDHEN, SYDVKM. For the CDR3, the DNA is TGTGCCAGCAGTCCCGACCCTCTCAATGAGCAGTTCTTC. Translated, it gives CASSPDPLNEQFF.

This clonotype was observed at least ten times. The gene calls are TRBV6-2 or TRBV6-3 and TRBJ2-1; D perhaps matches TRBD2 (6 bases). The germline V gene has CDR1 MNHEY and CDR2 SVGEGT. The CDR3 runs to 17 residues. The V end lost 0 bases, the J end lost 7 bases, and 19 bases lay between the germline ends. This chain's CDR3 is CASSYSKGGDPWNEQFF. CDR3 DNA sequence: TGTGCCAGCAGTTACTCGAAGGGCGGGGATCCCTGGAATGAGCAGTTCTTC.

This clonotype was observed many times. The J gene is TRBJ2-5, the V gene TRBV12-3 or TRBV12-4, with 14 bases matching TRBD2. With 5 bases clipped from V and 5 bases from J, the junction kept 7 bases outside the gene matches. The CDR3 is made up of 16 amino acids. This chain's CDR3 is CASSPLGLAGVETQYF. The CDR3 DNA follows: TGTGCCAGCAGTCCCCTGGGACTAGCGGGGGTTGAGACCCAGTACTTC.

The gene calls are TRBV7-2 and TRBJ1-4, with a possible D match to TRBD1 (6 bases). Trimming shortened V by 1 base and J by 5 bases, and 11 bases separated the two germline ends. This CDR3 region has 15 residues. Germline lookup yields CDR1 SGHTA and CDR2 FQGNSA. This CDR3 reads CASSLVTGQNEKLFF. The DNA of the CDR3 is TGTGCCAGCAGCTTAGTCACAGGGCAAAATGAAAAACTGTTTTTT.